The subject of this entry is one T cell receptor (beta chain). Its antigen is still unknown. This sample is drawn from a study of brain T cells in children with intractable seizures. General study points: Clones missing pre-surgery may reflect undersampling of that blood sample.

The J segment lost 4 bases and the V segment lost 4 bases, leaving 14 bases of the junction unmatched. The CDR3 contains 18 residues. Looked up from germline, CDR1 is LGHDT and CDR2 is YNNKEL (reference sequence). Profiling relied on immunoSEQ multiplex PCR, and the TCRdb table lists in-frame clones only, not all of them. Of roughly 80,000 clones in the sample, about 93% were seen once. The sequence came from a boy less than two years old with tuberous sclerosis and intractable seizures. Source: peripheral blood, taken at surgery. The V gene is TRBV3-1 (or the pseudogene TRBV3-2), the J gene TRBJ1-3; TRBD1 matches 9 bases. CDR3 DNA sequence: TGTGCCAGCAGCCGGAGCCGGGACAGGGTAGTATCGGGAAACACCATATATTTT. Amino acid sequence: CASSRSRDRVVSGNTIYF.